These 23 T cell receptor beta chains were all obtained from the same sample, sequenced in a study of T cell changes during pregnancy in multiple sclerosis. Assay used: immunoSEQ multiplex PCR; TCRdb lists only in-frame clones, some missing. Found here are tens of thousands of clones, over 90% of them singletons; the top ten hold 0.35% to 0.45%. The sequencing used CD4+ T cells from peripheral blood mononuclear cells, collected in the third trimester of pregnancy. These TCRs come from a female donor in good health, enrolled as a control in a pregnancy study.

The chain joins TRBV7-2 to TRBJ2-1; 12 bases align to TRBD2. Germline CDR1 is SGHTA and CDR2 is FQGNSA. The CDR3 runs to 15 residues. Germline trimming cut 5 bases from V and 8 bases from J; bases unmatched to any gene: 7. DNA of the CDR3: TGTGCCAGCAGCCGATCTAGCGGGGGGGGATATGAGCAGTTCTTC. The encoded protein is CASSRSSGGGYEQFF.

This clone is a singleton in its sample. V and J are TRBV18 and TRBJ2-7, with D perhaps TRBD2 (5 bases). The germline gives CDR1 KGHSH, CDR2 LQKENI. CDR3 length equals 15 residues. V was cut by 2 bases and J by 4 bases, with 15 bases left in between. CDR3 DNA: TGTGCCAGCTCACCATCGATCCGGGGTGCTTACGAGCAGTACTTC. Translation: CASSPSIRGAYEQYF.

This clone was observed once. This chain joins TRBV27 and TRBJ1-2, with 8 bases lining up with TRBD1. Looked up from germline, CDR1 is MNHEY and CDR2 is SMNVEV (reference sequence). V gave up 6 bases and J gave up 5 bases; unmatched junction bases: 11. The CDR3 is 15 amino acids. The CDR3 sequence is CASSPQGVRIYGYTF. As DNA, the CDR3 is TGTGCCAGCAGCCCACAGGGGGTCAGAATATATGGCTACACCTTC.

This chain links TRBV28 with TRBJ2-7; D perhaps matches TRBD1 (6 bases). Germline V gene lookup returns CDR1 MDHEN and CDR2 SYDVKM. The V gene lost 8 bases and the J gene lost 2 bases, with 10 bases spanning the gap. The CDR3 is 12 residues long. The CDR3 nucleotides read TGTGCCAGCGAGGACAGTACCTACGAGCAGTACTTC. This sequence encodes CASEDSTYEQYF.

The chain links TRBV28 to TRBJ1-3, with 7 bases lining up with TRBD1. The CDR3 covers 16 residues. The ends lost 4 bases at V and 0 bases at J; junction bases unmatched: 6. Germline V CDR1 and CDR2: MDHEN, SYDVKM. CDR3 sequence (DNA): TGTGCCAGCAGTTCCGGACAGGTCAGCTCTGGAAACACCATATATTTT. Amino acid sequence: CASSSGQVSSGNTIYF.

This sequence joins TRBV4-2 and TRBJ2-1, with 7 bases identical to TRBD2. Germline V gives CDR1 LGHNA, CDR2 YNFKEQ. The trim removed 5 bases at V and 3 bases at J, leaving 13 bases unmatched. This CDR3 comprises 17 residues. The chain's CDR3 is CASSETQLATLYNEQFF. CDR3 bases: TGTGCCAGCAGCGAAACCCAACTAGCGACCCTCTACAATGAGCAGTTCTTC.

This chain links TRBV7-2 with TRBJ2-1; 7 bases agree with TRBD2. Germline V CDR1 and CDR2: SGHTA, FQGNSA. V lost 1 base and J lost 4; bases outside the gene matches: 4. The CDR3 runs to 15 residues. The CDR3 nucleotides read TGTGCCAGCAGCTTAGAAGTGGGGGGGTACAATGAGCAGTTCTTC. Translated: CASSLEVGGYNEQFF.

The chain links TRBV6-5 to TRBJ1-2, with D possibly matching TRBD1 (6 bases). The CDR3 extends over 15 amino acids. Germline CDR1 and CDR2: MNHEY and SVGAGI. V was shortened by 2 bases and J by 4 bases, with 14 bases between the two germline ends. In DNA form, the CDR3 reads TGTGCCAGCAGTTACCAATCTACAGGGTTCTATGGCTACACCTTC. Translated: CASSYQSTGFYGYTF.

V is TRBV6-6 and J is TRBJ2-3, with a tentative D call TRBD2 (6 bases). V lost 6 bases, J lost 2 bases, and 15 bases lay in between. The CDR3 loop spans 15 amino acids. Looked up from germline, CDR1 is MNHNY and CDR2 is SVGAGI (reference sequence). The CDR3 loop reads CASSPGIAVTDTQYF. The CDR3 DNA reads TGTGCCAGCAGCCCCGGGATAGCGGTCACAGATACGCAGTATTTT.

The chain uses TRBV18 and TRBJ1-2, with D unclear. The CDR3 sequence is 16 residues long. Germline lookup yields CDR1 KGHSH and CDR2 LQKENI. V shed 0 bases and J shed 4 bases, with 15 bases lying between them. In DNA, the CDR3 is TGTGCCAGCTCACCACCGAACACCGGGAGTCCCTATGGCTACACCTTC. This sequence encodes CASSPPNTGSPYGYTF.

J is TRBJ1-2 and V is TRBV29-1, with D perhaps TRBD1 (6 bases). The CDR3 is made up of 13 amino acids. V shed 3 bases and J shed 2 bases, with 10 bases lying between them. Germline loops: CDR1 SQVTM, CDR2 ANQGSEA. The CDR3 DNA follows: TGCAGCGTTGAGAGGACAGCCAACTATGGCTACACCTTC. This gives the protein CSVERTANYGYTF.

This chain connects TRBV6-1 to TRBJ1-3, with a weak D call TRBD1 (5 bases). Germline V gives CDR1 MNHNS, CDR2 SASEGT. V lost 11 bases and J 2 bases, leaving 13 bases between the germline ends. The CDR3 consists of 13 residues. CDR3 in DNA: TGTGCCGCCGACGTGGGGCCTGGAAACACCATATATTTT. Its protein is CAADVGPGNTIYF.

The count of this clone is one. CDR3 nucleotide sequence: TGTGCCAGCCTCCGGGACAGGGGTTTGAATACGCAGTATTTT. It encodes CASLRDRGLNTQYF. The chain joins TRBV7-2 to TRBJ2-3, with 10 positions matching TRBD1. The CDR3 loop spans 14 amino acids. V dropped 8 bases and J dropped 7; count of bases not matched to a gene: 9. Germline lookup yields CDR1 SGHTA and CDR2 FQGNSA.

This sequence joins TRBV7-2 and TRBJ1-5, with D tentatively TRBD1 (5 bases). Germline V gene lookup returns CDR1 SGHTA and CDR2 FQGNSA. The CDR3 extends over 15 amino acids. The V end was cut by 0 bases, the J end by 1 base, with 7 bases between. CDR3 amino acids: CASSLARTSNQPQHF. As DNA, the CDR3 is TGTGCCAGCAGCTTAGCGAGGACAAGCAATCAGCCCCAGCATTTT. Supplemented by reference TRBV7-2 and TRBJ1-5, the full variable domain reads GAGVSQSPSNKVTEKGKDVELRCDPISGHTALYWYRQSLGQGLEFLIYFQGNSAPDKSGLPSDRFSAERTGGSVSTLTIQRTQQEDSAVYLCASSLARTSNQPQHFGDGTRLSIL.

The chain joins TRBV6-1 to TRBJ1-5; TRBD1 agrees at 9 bases. Germline V gene data show CDR1 as MNHNS and CDR2 as SASEGT. The CDR3 spans 14 residues. With 6 bases clipped from V and 4 bases from J, the junction kept 4 bases outside the gene matches. The CDR3 sequence is CASSGTGNNQPQHF. CDR3 nucleotide sequence: TGTGCCAGCAGCGGGACAGGGAATAATCAGCCCCAGCATTTT.

The rearrangement links TRBV5-1 to TRBJ1-2, with 7 bases aligning to TRBD1. Germline loops: CDR1 SGHRS, CDR2 YFSETQ. The J segment lost 2 bases and the V segment lost 3 bases, leaving 7 bases of the junction unmatched. The CDR3 covers 15 residues. The CDR3 spells CASSSPDRANYGYTF. CDR3 nucleotides: TGCGCCAGCAGCTCCCCAGACAGGGCGAACTATGGCTACACCTTC.

Only a few counts were recorded for this clone. The rearrangement links TRBV7-2 to TRBJ1-5, with D perhaps TRBD1 (5 bases). Germline values: CDR1 SGHTA, CDR2 FQGNSA. This CDR3 has 14 amino acids. Trimming pared 3 bases from V and 1 base from J, leaving 7 bases between. The CDR3 DNA reads as TGTGCCAGCAGCTTCGACAGAAGCAATCAGCCCCAGCATTTT. As protein: CASSFDRSNQPQHF. Drawing the rest from reference TRBV7-2 and TRBJ1-5, the complete variable domain is GAGVSQSPSNKVTEKGKDVELRCDPISGHTALYWYRQSLGQGLEFLIYFQGNSAPDKSGLPSDRFSAERTGGSVSTLTIQRTQQEDSAVYLCASSFDRSNQPQHFGDGTRLSIL.

V usage is TRBV5-4 and J usage is TRBJ2-3; possibly TRBD2 for D (7 bases). The CDR3 covers 15 residues. Germline lookup yields CDR1 SGHNT and CDR2 YYREEE (reference sequence). V was cut by 3 bases and J by 2 bases, with 13 bases left in between. The CDR3 DNA follows: TGTGCCAGCAGCTGGGGGGGGGCGCCCACAGATACGCAGTATTTT. Translating gives CASSWGGAPTDTQYF.

This clone is a singleton in its sample. This chain joins TRBV13 and TRBJ2-7, with D maybe TRBD1 (6 bases). The germline V gene encodes CDR1 PRHDT and CDR2 FYEKMQ (reference sequence). V gave up 2 bases and J gave up 3 bases, with 14 bases separating them. The CDR3 length is 15 residues. The CDR3 loop is CASSLSAGEGYEQYF. In DNA form, the CDR3 reads TGTGCCAGCAGCTTATCGGCAGGGGAAGGCTACGAGCAGTACTTC.

A single count supports this clone. This sequence joins TRBV28 and TRBJ2-7; D is perhaps TRBD2 (6 bases). Germline lookup yields CDR1 MDHEN and CDR2 SYDVKM. Trimming stripped 3 bases from V and 11 bases from J, with 14 bases between. This CDR3 spans 12 amino acids. The CDR3 coding sequence is TGTGCCAGCAGTTTGGACCAGAGGGAGGAGTACTTC. It is translated as CASSLDQREEYF.

The J gene is TRBJ2-1, the V gene TRBV7-6; D is possibly TRBD2 (6 bases). The CDR3 loop spans 15 amino acids. V was trimmed by 0 bases and J by 6 bases, leaving 12 bases between them. Per the germline V gene, CDR1 is SGHVS and CDR2 is FNYEAQ. CDR3 protein: CASSLAGLGGNEQFF. The CDR3 DNA reads TGTGCCAGCAGCTTAGCGGGACTCGGCGGCAATGAGCAGTTCTTC.

The gene calls are TRBV4-2 and TRBJ2-3, with 10 nucleotides matching TRBD2. CDR1 and CDR2 from the germline V gene are LGHNA and YNFKEQ. The V segment lost 8 bases and the J segment 5 bases; nucleotides outside the gene matches: 7. This CDR3 has 14 residues. The CDR3 DNA reads TGTGCCAGCCGGGAAGCGGGGGGGCAAGATACGCAGTATTTT. The encoded protein is CASREAGGQDTQYF.

V is TRBV1 and J is TRBJ2-2; the table's TRBD2 call for D was not verified on the DNA. TRBV1 is labeled a pseudogene. This CDR3 contains 15 residues. CDR3 nucleotide sequence: TGCACCAGCAGCCAACGGAGATCCACGTCCGGGGAGCTGTTTTTT. It codes for CTSSQRRSTSGELFF.